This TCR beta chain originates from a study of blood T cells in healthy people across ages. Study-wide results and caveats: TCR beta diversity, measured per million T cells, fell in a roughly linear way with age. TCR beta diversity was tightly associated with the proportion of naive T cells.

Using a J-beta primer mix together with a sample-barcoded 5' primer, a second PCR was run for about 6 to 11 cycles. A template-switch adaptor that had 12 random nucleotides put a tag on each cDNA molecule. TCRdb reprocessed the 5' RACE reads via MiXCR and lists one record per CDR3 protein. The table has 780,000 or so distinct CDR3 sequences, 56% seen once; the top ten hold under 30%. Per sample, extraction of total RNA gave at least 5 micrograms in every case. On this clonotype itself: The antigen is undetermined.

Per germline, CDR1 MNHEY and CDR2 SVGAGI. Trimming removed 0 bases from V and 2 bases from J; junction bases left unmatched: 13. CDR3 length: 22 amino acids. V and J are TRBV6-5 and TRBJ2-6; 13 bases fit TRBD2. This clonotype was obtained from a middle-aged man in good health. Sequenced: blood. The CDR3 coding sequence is TGTGCCAGCAGTTACTCGCCTACTAGCGGGAGGGTCCCCATGGCTGGGGCCAACGTCCTGACTTTC. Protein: CASSYSPTSGRVPMAGANVLTF.